This T cell receptor beta chain was captured by sequencing in a study of CD4 and CD8 cells across lung adenocarcinoma regions. TCRdb itself ran the PCR reads through MiXCR, one entry per CDR3 protein. Among 6,500 to 9,500 distinct CDR3 sequences listed, around 40% were seen once. The table lists this clonotype with a few counts. V trimming: 6 bases; J trimming: 8 bases; junction bases outside the gene matches: 10. This CDR3 has 16 amino acids. Material for sequencing was CD4+ T cells from the margin of a lung tumor. The V gene is TRBV12-3 or TRBV12-4, the J gene TRBJ2-2, with TRBD2 matching over 12 bases. The clonotype comes from a male donor with lung adenocarcinoma. The CD4 and CD8 labels of this study may be unreliable. The chain's CDR3 is CASRPRGLAGSGELFF. CDR3 coding DNA: TGTGCCAGCAGACCTAGGGGACTAGCGGGTTCGGGGGAGCTGTTTTTT.